This passage covers 28 T cell receptor beta chains from one sample sequenced in a study of blood T cell repertoires in COVID-19. Only in-frame clones appear in the TCRdb table, and some are missing; sequencing was by immunoSEQ multiplex PCR. The sample records under 500,000 clones, about 90% being singletons. What was sequenced was PBMCs or T cells enriched from blood (not recorded which). These receptor sequences come from a woman aged 18 to 35 with acute COVID-19.

The V gene is TRBV7-9, the J gene TRBJ2-1; 7 nucleotides agree with TRBD1. V shed 4 bases and J 7 bases; nucleotides not matched to a gene: 10. This CDR3 comprises 15 residues. CDR1 is SEHNR, CDR2 FQNEAQ, per germline (reference sequence). The CDR3 DNA follows: TGTGCCAGCAGCTCAAGGGGACAGAGCTCGAATGAGCAGTTCTTC. This codes for CASSSRGQSSNEQFF.

This clone was counted a few times. At one of its ends the junction is not consistent with the germline gene, which may arise from a read error. The V call is TRBV7-7, the J call TRBJ2-2; D unresolved. The germline V gene has CDR1 SSHAT and CDR2 FNYEAQ (reference sequence). The CDR3 spans 15 residues. As DNA, the CDR3 is TGTGCTAGCAGACAAACTACTTCGAACACCGGGGAGCTGTTTTTT. This encodes CASRQTTSNTGELFF.

The rearrangement links TRBV7-3 to TRBJ2-7; possible D gene TRBD1, 6 bases. V was cut by 5 bases and J by 0 bases, with 14 bases left in between. CDR1 SGHTA and CDR2 FQGTGA come from the germline V gene. This CDR3 is built from 15 residues. The CDR3 DNA follows: TGTGCCAGCAGCCCGGTGGGGACAAGCTCCTACGAGCAGTACTTC. This gives the protein CASSPVGTSSYEQYF.

V gene TRBV18 combines with J gene TRBJ1-4; no definite D call. CDR1 and CDR2 from the germline V gene are KGHSH and LQKENI. V gave up 5 bases and J gave up 3 bases, with 10 bases separating them. There are 14 residues in the CDR3. This CDR3 is CASSAAVSNEKLFF. As DNA, the CDR3 is TGTGCCAGCTCAGCGGCGGTATCTAATGAAAAACTGTTTTTT.

This chain links TRBV11-2 with TRBJ2-2; possibly TRBD1 for D (5 bases). Germline assignment: CDR1 SGHAT and CDR2 FQNNGV. The CDR3 extends over 14 amino acids. V was cut by 1 base and J by 6 bases, with 9 bases left in between. CDR3 in amino acids: CASSLVAGSGELFF. In DNA form, the CDR3 reads TGTGCCAGCAGCTTAGTGGCAGGGTCCGGGGAGCTGTTTTTT.

The rearrangement uses TRBV7-3 and TRBJ2-1, with 7 bases lining up with TRBD1. V shed 5 bases and J 4 bases; nucleotides not matched to a gene: 11. This CDR3 region has 16 residues. Per the germline V gene, CDR1 is SGHTA and CDR2 is FQGTGA. DNA for the CDR3: TGTGCCAGCAGCCGAGATGGACAGGCTTTTTACAATGAGCAGTTCTTC. It is translated as CASSRDGQAFYNEQFF.

CDR3 nucleotides: TGTGCCAGCAGCTTAAGCGGGAGCAATGAGCAGTTCTTC. Amino acid sequence: CASSLSGSNEQFF. This chain uses TRBV7-2 with TRBJ2-1, with 8 bases lining up with TRBD2. The CDR3 has 13 amino acids. Germline V lookup: CDR1 SGHTA, CDR2 FQGNSA. The V gene end was trimmed by 2 bases and the J gene end by 6 bases; junction bases not matched to a gene: 0.

J is TRBJ2-1 and V is TRBV29-1; D may be TRBD2 (6 bases). In germline, CDR1 is SQVTM, CDR2 ANQGSEA. The CDR3 runs to 13 residues. V shed 5 bases and J shed 3 bases, with 11 bases lying between them. The CDR3 nucleotides are TGCAGCGTTCAAAGGCGGGACTACAATGAGCAGTTCTTC. Its translation is CSVQRRDYNEQFF.

The J gene is TRBJ2-4, the V gene TRBV10-1; a weak D match, TRBD2 (6 bases). Looked up from germline, CDR1 is WNHNN and CDR2 is SYGVQD (reference sequence). The V end lost 0 bases, the J end lost 11 bases, and 11 bases lay between the germline ends. CDR3 length: 13 amino acids. This CDR3 reads CASSESIERVQYF. DNA of the CDR3: TGCGCCAGCAGTGAGTCGATCGAGCGGGTTCAGTACTTC.

The J gene is TRBJ2-7, the V gene TRBV9; TRBD1 agrees at 7 bases. After removal of 4 bases from V and 5 bases from J, the junction contained 6 bases not matched to a gene. This CDR3 has 13 residues. CDR1 SGDLS and CDR2 YYNGEE come from the germline V gene. In nucleotides, the CDR3 is TGTGCCAGCAGCCCACCACAGGGGAACGAGCAGTACTTC. Translation gives CASSPPQGNEQYF.

The chain employs TRBV24-1 and TRBJ1-2; 10 bases align to TRBD1. The ends lost 4 bases at V and 8 bases at J; junction bases unmatched: 12. The CDR3 loop spans 16 amino acids. Germline CDR1 reads KGHDR; CDR2 reads SFDVKD. CDR3 in amino acids: CATSDSRTGGFGGYTF. The CDR3 coding sequence is TGTGCCACCAGTGACTCCAGGACAGGGGGTTTCGGGGGCTACACCTTC.

The chain combines TRBV15 with TRBJ2-4, with D perhaps TRBD2 (6 bases). CDR1 and CDR2 from the germline V gene are LNHNV and YYDKDF (reference sequence). CDR3 length: 12 residues. V gave up 9 bases and J gave up 6 bases, with 12 bases separating them. CDR3 region: CATQVGGNIQYF. In DNA, the CDR3 is TGTGCCACTCAGGTCGGGGGAAACATTCAGTACTTC. The full variable domain, rest sourced from reference TRBV15 and TRBJ2-4, is DAMVIQNPRYQVTQFGKPVTLSCSQTLNHNVMYWYQQKSSQAPKLLFHYYDKDFNNEADTPDNFQSRRPNTSFCFLDIRSPGLGDTAMYLCATQVGGNIQYFGAGTRLSVL.

The V gene is TRBV16, the J gene TRBJ2-3; D call uncertain. The CDR3 consists of 14 residues. Germline V lookup: CDR1 KGHSY, CDR2 FQNENV. Trimming removed 0 bases at V and 6 bases at J, with 10 bases between. CDR3 bases: TGTGCCAGCAGCCAATCGGGCAGTTCGGATACGCAGTATTTT. It is translated as CASSQSGSSDTQYF.

This chain links TRBV18 with TRBJ2-1, with 8 bases aligning to TRBD1. Germline V gene sequence: CDR1 KGHSH, CDR2 LQKENI. The CDR3 loop spans 15 amino acids. Germline trimming cut 6 bases from V and 5 bases from J; bases unmatched to any gene: 9. The CDR3 loop reads CASSPGTGRNNEQFF. The CDR3 region has the DNA TGTGCCAGCTCCCCCGGGACAGGACGGAACAATGAGCAGTTCTTC.

The chain uses TRBV25-1 and TRBJ1-2; a possible D gene is TRBD1 (6 bases). The CDR3 extends over 16 amino acids. With 3 bases removed from V and 5 bases from J, the gap between germline ends came to 19 bases. Germline CDR1 and CDR2: MGHDK and SYGVNS. CDR3 nucleotides: TGTGCCAGCAGTGATAAGAAAAGACAGGAGGAATATGGCTACACCTTC. Translated: CASSDKKRQEEYGYTF.

The chain joins TRBV7-2 to TRBJ2-2; possibly TRBD1 for D (5 bases). The V gene lost 2 bases and the J gene lost 7 bases, with 8 bases spanning the gap. Germline V gives CDR1 SGHTA, CDR2 FQGNSA. There are 13 residues in the CDR3. Here the CDR3 DNA reads TGTGCCAGCAGCTTAAACCAGGGCGGGGAGCTGTTTTTT. This codes for CASSLNQGGELFF. Full variable domain (remainder filled in from reference TRBV7-2 and TRBJ2-2): GAGVSQSPSNKVTEKGKDVELRCDPISGHTALYWYRQSLGQGLEFLIYFQGNSAPDKSGLPSDRFSAERTGGSVSTLTIQRTQQEDSAVYLCASSLNQGGELFFGEGSRLTVL.

The chain recombines TRBV5-1 with TRBJ1-1; TRBD1 might be the D (5 bases). V was trimmed by 7 bases and J by 3 bases, leaving 10 bases between them. CDR1 and CDR2 from the germline V gene are SGHRS and YFSETQ. The CDR3 runs to 12 residues. The CDR3 spells CASSWGHTEAFF. In nucleotides, the CDR3 is TGCGCCAGCTCTTGGGGCCACACTGAAGCTTTCTTT.

The chain couples TRBV10-2 to TRBJ1-2, with D tentatively TRBD1 (6 bases). The CDR3 sequence is 12 residues long. The ends were cut back, 7 bases at V and 3 bases at J, with 9 bases in the middle. In germline, CDR1 is WSHSY, CDR2 SAAADI. CDR3 sequence: CASKGVDYGYTF. CDR3 nucleotides: TGCGCCAGCAAGGGGGTTGACTATGGCTACACCTTC.

The CDR3, as DNA: TGTGCTACCCGGCCGGGACAGGGGGCGAGAGATCAGCCCCAGCATTTT. Translating gives CATRPGQGARDQPQHF. The chain has TRBV3-1 (or the pseudogene TRBV3-2) and TRBJ1-5, with 12 bases that match TRBD1. The V gene's germline CDR1 is LGHDT and CDR2 YNNKEL (reference sequence). The CDR3 sequence is 16 residues long.

V and J are TRBV28 and TRBJ1-1; D gene unclear. Germline CDR1 and CDR2: MDHEN and SYDVKM. The length of the CDR3 is 10 residues. Trimming pared 8 bases from V and 4 bases from J, leaving 5 bases between. This CDR3 reads CASFGTEAFF. CDR3 bases: TGTGCCAGCTTCGGCACTGAAGCTTTCTTT.

This rearrangement joins TRBV18 to TRBJ1-3, with 8 bases fitting TRBD1. Germline assignment: CDR1 KGHSH and CDR2 LQKENI. The J segment lost 2 bases and the V segment lost 3 bases, leaving 9 bases of the junction unmatched. CDR3 length: 17 amino acids. The CDR3 is CASSPPLLTGAGNTIYF. The CDR3 DNA is TGTGCCAGCTCACCTCCCCTACTGACAGGGGCTGGAAACACCATATATTTT.

The chain has TRBV15 and TRBJ2-1; 11 positions agree with TRBD2. Looked up from germline, CDR1 is LNHNV and CDR2 is YYDKDF (reference sequence). The CDR3 has 18 residues. J gave up 4 bases and V 0 bases, and 8 bases lay outside the gene matches. The CDR3: CATSRDLTSGRTYNEQFF. CDR3 DNA: TGTGCCACCAGCAGAGATCTTACTAGCGGGAGAACGTACAATGAGCAGTTCTTC.

This rearrangement joins TRBV14 to TRBJ1-2; 7 bases agree with TRBD1. Unmatched junction bases numbered 4, after V lost 0 bases and J lost 3 bases. Germline loops: CDR1 SGHDN, CDR2 FVKESK. This CDR3 has 15 residues. CDR3 loop: CASSQEGQTYYGYTF. Here the CDR3 DNA reads TGTGCCAGCAGCCAAGAGGGACAGACATACTATGGCTACACCTTC. The full variable domain, its missing parts supplied by reference TRBV14 and TRBJ1-2, is EAGVTQFPSHSVIEKGQTVTLRCDPISGHDNLYWYRRVMGKEIKFLLHFVKESKQDESGMPNNRFLAERTGGTYSTLKVQPAELEDSGVYFCASSQEGQTYYGYTFGSGTRLTVV.

This clone was seen a single time. V usage is TRBV2 and J usage is TRBJ1-4, with 10 bases matching TRBD1. After removal of 4 bases from V and 8 bases from J, the junction contained 7 bases not matched to a gene. Germline CDR1 SNHLY, CDR2 FYNNEI. The CDR3 consists of 15 residues. The CDR3 loop reads CASSGRQGAGEKLFF. In nucleotides, the CDR3 is TGTGCCAGCAGTGGTAGACAGGGGGCGGGGGAAAAACTGTTTTTT.

The rearrangement uses TRBV7-2 and TRBJ1-1; the match to TRBD1 covers 10 bases. The V gene's germline CDR1 is SGHTA and CDR2 FQGNSA. V shed 2 bases, J shed 4 bases, and the junction held 4 bases outside the gene matches. The CDR3 consists of 15 residues. CDR3 protein: CASSLTGTGVTEAFF. The CDR3 nucleotides read TGTGCCAGCAGCTTAACCGGGACAGGGGTCACTGAAGCTTTCTTT.

The chain combines TRBV20-1 with TRBJ2-7, with 9 positions matching TRBD2. The J segment lost 2 bases and the V segment lost 3 bases, leaving 5 bases of the junction unmatched. The germline V gene has CDR1 DFQATT and CDR2 SNEGSKA (reference sequence). The CDR3 has 14 residues. The CDR3 DNA reads as TGCAGTGCTAGTGGGCTAGCGGGACCCTACGAGCAGTACTTC. Translating it yields CSASGLAGPYEQYF.

V is TRBV5-1 and J is TRBJ1-1; 8 bases match TRBD1. Germline CDR1 and CDR2: SGHRS and YFSETQ. The CDR3 totals 15 residues. Losses at the gene ends were 0 bases for V and 0 bases for J; bases not matched to a gene: 1. Here the CDR3 DNA reads TGCGCCAGCAGCTTGGAGGACAGGGTGAACACTGAAGCTTTCTTT. It codes for CASSLEDRVNTEAFF.

The V and J genes are TRBV7-2 and TRBJ2-1, with 12 bases identical to TRBD2. The CDR3 runs 18 residues. Unmatched junction bases numbered 7, after V lost 4 bases and J lost 0 bases. Germline CDR1 and CDR2: SGHTA and FQGNSA. The CDR3 sequence: CASSSSLAGGSSYNEQFF. The CDR3, as DNA: TGTGCCAGCAGCTCCTCTCTAGCGGGAGGGAGCTCCTACAATGAGCAGTTCTTC. The full variable domain, its missing parts supplied by reference TRBV7-2 and TRBJ2-1, is GAGVSQSPSNKVTEKGKDVELRCDPISGHTALYWYRQSLGQGLEFLIYFQGNSAPDKSGLPSDRFSAERTGGSVSTLTIQRTQQEDSAVYLCASSSSLAGGSSYNEQFFGPGTRLTVL.